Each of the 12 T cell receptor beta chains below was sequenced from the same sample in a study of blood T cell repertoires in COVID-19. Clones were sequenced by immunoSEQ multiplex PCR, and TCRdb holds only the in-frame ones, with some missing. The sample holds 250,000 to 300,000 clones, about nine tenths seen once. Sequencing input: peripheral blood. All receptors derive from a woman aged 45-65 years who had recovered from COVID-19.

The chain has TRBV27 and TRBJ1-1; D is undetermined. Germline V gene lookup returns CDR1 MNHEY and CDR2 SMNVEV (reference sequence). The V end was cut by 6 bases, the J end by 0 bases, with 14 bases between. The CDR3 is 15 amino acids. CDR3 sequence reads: CASSPRQDLNTEAFF. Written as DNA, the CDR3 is TGTGCCAGCAGCCCACGGCAGGACTTGAACACTGAAGCTTTCTTT.

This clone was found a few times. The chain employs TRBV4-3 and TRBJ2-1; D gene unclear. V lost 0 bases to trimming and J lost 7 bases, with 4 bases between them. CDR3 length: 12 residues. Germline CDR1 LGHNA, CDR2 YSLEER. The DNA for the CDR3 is TGCGCCAGCAGCCAAGATCTGAATGAGCAGTTCTTC. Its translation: CASSQDLNEQFF.

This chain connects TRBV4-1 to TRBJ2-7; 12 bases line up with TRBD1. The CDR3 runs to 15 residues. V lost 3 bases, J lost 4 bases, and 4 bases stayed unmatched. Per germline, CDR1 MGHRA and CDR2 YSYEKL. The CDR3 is CASSQGTGGQYEQYF. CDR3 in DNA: TGCGCCAGCAGCCAGGGGACAGGGGGCCAATACGAGCAGTACTTC.

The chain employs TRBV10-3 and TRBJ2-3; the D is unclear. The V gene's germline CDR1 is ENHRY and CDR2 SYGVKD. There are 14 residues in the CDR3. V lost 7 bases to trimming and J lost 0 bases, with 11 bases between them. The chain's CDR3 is CAITPALSTDTQYF. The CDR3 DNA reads TGTGCCATCACGCCAGCACTAAGCACAGATACGCAGTATTTT.

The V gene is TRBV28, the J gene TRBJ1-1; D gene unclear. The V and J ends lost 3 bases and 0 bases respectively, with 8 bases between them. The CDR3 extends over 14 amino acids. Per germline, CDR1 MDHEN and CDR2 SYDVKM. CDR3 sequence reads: CASSFREMNTEAFF. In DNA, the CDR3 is TGTGCCAGCAGTTTCCGGGAGATGAACACTGAAGCTTTCTTT.

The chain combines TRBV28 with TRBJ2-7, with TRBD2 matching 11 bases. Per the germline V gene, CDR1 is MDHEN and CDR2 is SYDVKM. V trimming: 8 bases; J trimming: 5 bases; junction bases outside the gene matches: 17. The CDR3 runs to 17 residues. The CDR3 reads CASSTPGSGRARHEQYF. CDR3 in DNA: TGTGCCAGCTCAACACCGGGTAGCGGGAGGGCCAGGCACGAGCAGTACTTC.

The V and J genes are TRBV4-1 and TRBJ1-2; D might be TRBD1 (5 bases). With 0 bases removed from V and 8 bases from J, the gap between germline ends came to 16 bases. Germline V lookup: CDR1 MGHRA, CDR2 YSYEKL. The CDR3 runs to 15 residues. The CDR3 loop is CASSQEGLLGRGYTF. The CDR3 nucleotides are TGCGCCAGCAGCCAAGAGGGACTACTTGGGAGGGGCTACACCTTC.

In DNA form, the CDR3 reads TGTGCCAGCAGTTACCTGGGACAGAATCAGCCCCAGCATTTT. Residues: CASSYLGQNQPQHF. The chain employs TRBV6-2 or TRBV6-3 and TRBJ1-5, with 7 positions matching TRBD1. The CDR3 runs 14 residues. Germline-derived CDR1 and CDR2 are MNHEY and SVGEGT. The V segment lost 2 bases and the J segment 4 bases; nucleotides outside the gene matches: 2.

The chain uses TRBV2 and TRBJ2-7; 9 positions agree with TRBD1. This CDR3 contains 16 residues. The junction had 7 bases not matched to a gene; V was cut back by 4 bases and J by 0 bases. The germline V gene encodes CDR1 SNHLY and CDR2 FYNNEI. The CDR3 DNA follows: TGTGCCAGCAGTGGCCTCCGGACAGGGGTCTCCTACGAGCAGTACTTC. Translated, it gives CASSGLRTGVSYEQYF.

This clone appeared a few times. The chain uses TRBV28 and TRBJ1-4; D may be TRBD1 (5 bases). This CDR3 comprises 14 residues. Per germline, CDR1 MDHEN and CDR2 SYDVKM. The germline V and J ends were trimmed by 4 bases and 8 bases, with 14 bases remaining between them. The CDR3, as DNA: TGTGCCAGCAGTTGGGGCCGAGGATTCGAAAAACTGTTTTTT. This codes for CASSWGRGFEKLFF.

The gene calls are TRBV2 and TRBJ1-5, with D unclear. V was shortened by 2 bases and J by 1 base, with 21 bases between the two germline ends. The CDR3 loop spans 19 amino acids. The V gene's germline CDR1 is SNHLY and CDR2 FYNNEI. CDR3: CASSESRTGGRASNQPQHF. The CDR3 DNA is TGTGCCAGCAGTGAAAGCCGTACGGGTGGGCGGGCGAGCAATCAGCCCCAGCATTTT.

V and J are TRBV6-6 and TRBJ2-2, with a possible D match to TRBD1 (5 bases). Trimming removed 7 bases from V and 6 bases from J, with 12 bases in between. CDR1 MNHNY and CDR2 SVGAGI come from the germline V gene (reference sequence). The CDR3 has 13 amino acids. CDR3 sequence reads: CASTGRESGELFF. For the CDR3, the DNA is TGTGCCAGCACTGGCAGGGAATCCGGGGAGCTGTTTTTT.